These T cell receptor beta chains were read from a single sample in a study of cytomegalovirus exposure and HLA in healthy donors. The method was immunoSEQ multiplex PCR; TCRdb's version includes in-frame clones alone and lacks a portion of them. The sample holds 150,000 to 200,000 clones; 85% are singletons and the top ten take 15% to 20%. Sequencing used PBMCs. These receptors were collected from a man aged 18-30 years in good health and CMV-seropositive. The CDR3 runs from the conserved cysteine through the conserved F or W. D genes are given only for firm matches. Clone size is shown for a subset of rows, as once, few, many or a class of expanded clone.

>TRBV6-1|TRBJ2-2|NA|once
TGTGCCAGCAGTGAAGTGGCGGGGGCATCGGGGGAGCTGTTTTTT
CASSEVAGASGELFF
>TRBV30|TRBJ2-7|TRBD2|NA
TGTGCCTGGAGCGTCCGGACTAGCGGGAGGTACTCCTACGAGCAGTACTTC
CAWSVRTSGRYSYEQYF
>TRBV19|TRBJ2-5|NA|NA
TGTGCCAGTAGTATCTCCAGGGAAGGGACCCAGTACTTC
CASSISREGTQYF
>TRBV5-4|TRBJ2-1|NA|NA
TGTGCCAGCAGCCCTTGGATCGAGGAGGGGCAGTTCTTC
CASSPWIEEGQFF
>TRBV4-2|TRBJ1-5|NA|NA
TGTGCCAGCAGCCAAGATGAACAGGGCAATCAGCCCCAGCATTTT
CASSQDEQGNQPQHF
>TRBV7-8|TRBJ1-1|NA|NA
TGTGCCAGCAGCCCATTCAGGACTTACCAGAACACTGAAGCTTTCTTT
CASSPFRTYQNTEAFF
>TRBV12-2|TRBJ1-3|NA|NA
TGTGCAAGTCGCTTTGTGGGACAAACTTTCTCTGGAAACACCATATATTTT
CASRFVGQTFSGNTIYF
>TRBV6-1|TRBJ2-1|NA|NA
TGTGCCAGCAGTGGACAGGCCTACAATGAGCAGTTCTTC
CASSGQAYNEQFF
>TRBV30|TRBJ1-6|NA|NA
TGTGCCTGGAGTCCAACAGGTTTATTCATATCACCCCTCCACTTT
CAWSPTGLFISPLHF
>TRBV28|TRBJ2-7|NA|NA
TGTGCCAGCAGTCAAGGGGCAGGCTACGAGCAGTACTTC
CASSQGAGYEQYF
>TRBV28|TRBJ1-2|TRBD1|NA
TGTGCCAGCAGTCCCTGGACAGGGCGTAACTATGGCTACACCTTC
CASSPWTGRNYGYTF
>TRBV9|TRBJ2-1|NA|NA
TGTGCCTTGGGGCAGCCAAGCTCCTACAATGAGCAGTTCTTC
CALGQPSSYNEQFF
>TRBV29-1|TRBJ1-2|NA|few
TGCAGCGTTGAAGTAGACAGTAACTATGGCTACACCTTC
CSVEVDSNYGYTF
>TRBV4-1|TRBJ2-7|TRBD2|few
TGCGCCAGCAGCCAAGATCTACTAGCGGGAGTGAATGAGCAGTACTTC
CASSQDLLAGVNEQYF
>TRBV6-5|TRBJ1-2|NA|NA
TGTGCCAGCAGTTACTCTAGACAGGCGTATGGCTACACCTTC
CASSYSRQAYGYTF
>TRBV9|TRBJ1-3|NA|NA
TGTGCCAGCAGCGTATCCGGAGAACTTGGAAACACCATATATTTT
CASSVSGELGNTIYF
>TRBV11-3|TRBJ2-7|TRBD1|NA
TGTGCCAGCAGCTTAGGCTCAGGACAGGGCCGGTCCAACGAGCAGTACTTC
CASSLGSGQGRSNEQYF
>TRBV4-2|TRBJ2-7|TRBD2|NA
TGTGCCAGCAGCCAAGATGCCCTTGTTAGCGGGGAGACCTACGAGCAGTACTTC
CASSQDALVSGETYEQYF
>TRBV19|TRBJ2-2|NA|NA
TGTGCCAGTAGCACAGGGACAAACCCCACCGGGGAGCTGTTTTTT
CASSTGTNPTGELFF
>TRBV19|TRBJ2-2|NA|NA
TGTGCCAGTAGTGAGTCCTACGGTCCCGGGGAGCTGTTTTTT
CASSESYGPGELFF
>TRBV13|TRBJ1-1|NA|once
TGTGCCAGCAGCTTAGAGAGGGCCAGGGGATACACTGAAGCTTTCTTT
CASSLERARGYTEAFF
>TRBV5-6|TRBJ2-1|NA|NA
TGTGCCAGCAGCTTGCCCCCCAGGGGTAATGAGCAGTTCTTC
CASSLPPRGNEQFF
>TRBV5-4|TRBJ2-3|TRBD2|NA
TGTGCCAGCAGCTTGACTAGCGGGAGGTACACAGATACGCAGTATTTT
CASSLTSGRYTDTQYF
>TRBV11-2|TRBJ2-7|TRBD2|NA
TGTGCCAGCAGCCCCCTAGCGGGGGGTTCCTACGAGCAGTACTTC
CASSPLAGGSYEQYF